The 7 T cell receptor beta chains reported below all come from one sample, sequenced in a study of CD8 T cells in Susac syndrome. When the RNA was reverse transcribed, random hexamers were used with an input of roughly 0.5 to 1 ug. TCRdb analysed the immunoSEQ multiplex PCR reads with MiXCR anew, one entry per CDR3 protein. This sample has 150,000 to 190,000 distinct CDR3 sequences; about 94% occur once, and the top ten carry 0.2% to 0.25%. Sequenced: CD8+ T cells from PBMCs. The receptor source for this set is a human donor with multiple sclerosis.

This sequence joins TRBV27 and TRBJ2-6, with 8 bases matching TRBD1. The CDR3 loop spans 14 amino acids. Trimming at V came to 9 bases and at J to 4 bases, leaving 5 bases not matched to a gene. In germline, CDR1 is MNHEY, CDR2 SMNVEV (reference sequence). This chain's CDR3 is CASSGGAGANVLTF. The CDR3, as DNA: TGTGCCAGTTCAGGGGGCGCCGGGGCCAACGTCCTGACTTTC.

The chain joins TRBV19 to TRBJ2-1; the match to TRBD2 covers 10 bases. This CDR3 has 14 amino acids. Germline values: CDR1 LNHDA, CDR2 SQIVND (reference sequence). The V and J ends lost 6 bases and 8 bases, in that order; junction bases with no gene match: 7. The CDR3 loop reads CASRGAGGLYEQFF. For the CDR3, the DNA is TGTGCCAGTAGGGGAGCGGGGGGGCTTTATGAGCAGTTCTTC. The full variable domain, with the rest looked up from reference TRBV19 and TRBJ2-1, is DGGITQSPKYLFRKEGQNVTLSCEQNLNHDAMYWYRQDPGQGLRLIYYSQIVNDFQKGDIAEGYSVSREKKESFPLTVTSAQKNPTAFYLCASRGAGGLYEQFFGPGTRLTVL.

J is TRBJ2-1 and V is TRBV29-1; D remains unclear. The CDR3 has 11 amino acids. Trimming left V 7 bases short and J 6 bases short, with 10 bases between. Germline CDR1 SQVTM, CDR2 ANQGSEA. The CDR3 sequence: CSAERSNEQFF. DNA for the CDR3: TGCAGCGCGGAACGAAGCAATGAGCAGTTCTTC.

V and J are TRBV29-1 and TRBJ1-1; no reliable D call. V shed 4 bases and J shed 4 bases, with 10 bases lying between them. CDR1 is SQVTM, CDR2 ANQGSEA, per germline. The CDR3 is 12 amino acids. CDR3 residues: CSVVRDATEAFF. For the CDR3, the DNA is TGCAGCGTTGTAAGGGATGCCACTGAAGCTTTCTTT. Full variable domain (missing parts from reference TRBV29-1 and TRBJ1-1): SAVISQKPSRDICQRGTSLTIQCQVDSQVTMMFWYRQQPGQSLTLIATANQGSEATYESGFVIDKFPISRPNLTFSTLTVSNMSPEDSSIYLCSVVRDATEAFFGQGTRLTVV.

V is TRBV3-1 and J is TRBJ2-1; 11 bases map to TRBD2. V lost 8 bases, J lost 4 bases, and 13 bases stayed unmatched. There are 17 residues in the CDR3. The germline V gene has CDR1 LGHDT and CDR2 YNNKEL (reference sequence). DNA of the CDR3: TGTGCCAGCGCGGGGCCCAGGGGGACTAGCGGTTACAATGAGCAGTTCTTC. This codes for CASAGPRGTSGYNEQFF.

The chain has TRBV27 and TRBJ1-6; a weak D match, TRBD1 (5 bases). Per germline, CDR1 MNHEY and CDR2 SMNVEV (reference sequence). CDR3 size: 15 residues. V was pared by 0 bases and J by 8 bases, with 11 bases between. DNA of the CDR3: TGTGCCAGCAGTTTATCCCGGGACCTGCATTCACCCCTCCACTTT. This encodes CASSLSRDLHSPLHF.

The DNA of the CDR3 is TGTGCCAGCAGCGGAGGGGGGGGTCCGTTGGCGACCCAGTACTTC. Translated, it gives CASSGGGGPLATQYF. The V and J genes are TRBV9 and TRBJ2-5; D is perhaps TRBD2 (7 bases). CDR3 length: 15 amino acids. Per germline, CDR1 SGDLS and CDR2 YYNGEE. Trimming took 3 bases from V and 7 from J, leaving 19 bases between them. Supplemented by reference TRBV9 and TRBJ2-5, the full variable domain reads DSGVTQTPKHLITATGQRVTLRCSPRSGDLSVYWYQQSLDQGLQFLIQYYNGEERAKGNILERFSAQQFPDLHSELNLSSLELGDSALYFCASSGGGGPLATQYFGPGTRLLVL.